Sequencing of this T cell receptor (beta chain) was carried out in a study of T cell responses to AZD1222 COVID-19 vaccine. Measured with immunoSEQ multiplex PCR; TCRdb has only the in-frame clones, and not every one. The table lists over 130,000 clones, 85% to 95% of them singletons. V gave up 3 bases and J gave up 6 bases; unmatched junction bases: 7. The CDR3 sequence is 14 residues long. Germline CDR1 reads SGHRS; CDR2 reads YFSETQ. Study-level findings and limits: Regions 160-218 and 743-854 dominated among vaccine-associated CD4 TCRs spanning spike. Baseline testing showed seropositivity in only a handful of AZD1222 recipients.

As for this clone: No antigen is known for it.

The chain combines TRBV5-1 with TRBJ1-2, with 8 bases aligning to TRBD1. This TCR derives from an adult who received the AZD1222 COVID-19 vaccine. Sequencing was performed on peripheral blood, taken 28 days after the second AZD1222 dose. For the CDR3, the DNA is TGCGCCAGCAGCTCGATCCCGGGACAGGATGGCTACACCTTC. Its protein product is CASSSIPGQDGYTF.